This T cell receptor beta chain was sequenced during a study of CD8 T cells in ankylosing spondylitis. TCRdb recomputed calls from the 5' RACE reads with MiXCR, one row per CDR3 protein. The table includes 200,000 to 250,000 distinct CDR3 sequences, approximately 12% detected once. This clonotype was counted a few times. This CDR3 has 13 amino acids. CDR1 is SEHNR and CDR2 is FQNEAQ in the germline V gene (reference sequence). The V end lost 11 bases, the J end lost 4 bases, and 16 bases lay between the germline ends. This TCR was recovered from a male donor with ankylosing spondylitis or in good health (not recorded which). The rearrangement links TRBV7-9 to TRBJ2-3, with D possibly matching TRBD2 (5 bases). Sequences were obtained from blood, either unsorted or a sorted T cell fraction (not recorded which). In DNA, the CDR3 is TGTGCCGCGAGGGCTAGCTTGGCAGATACGCAGTATTTT. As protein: CAARASLADTQYF.